This entry features one TCR beta chain sequence. The antigen remains undetermined. The source of the sample is a study of T cell responses to AZD1222 COVID-19 vaccine. Overall study results and limits: Baseline testing showed seropositivity in only a handful of AZD1222 recipients. Reports indicate that nearly half of spike-specific TCRs are directed at unmutated variant regions.

Sequencing was performed with immunoSEQ multiplex PCR; in TCRdb, only in-frame clones are kept and a portion is missing. The table has fewer than 200,000 clones, approximately 88% seen once; the top ten hold 0.95% to 1.1%. The CDR3 extends over 16 amino acids. The V gene lost 4 bases and the J gene lost 7 bases, with 24 bases spanning the gap. Germline loops: CDR1 SGHKS, CDR2 YYEKEE (reference sequence). The material sequenced was peripheral blood, taken 28 days after the second AZD1222 dose. The V and J genes are TRBV5-5 and TRBJ2-7; no clear D. This TCR was sampled from an adult who received the AZD1222 COVID-19 vaccine. Here the CDR3 DNA reads TGTGCCAGCAGCAAGACGCTGACGGACCCCCTTGGAGAGCAGTACTTC. Translating it yields CASSKTLTDPLGEQYF.